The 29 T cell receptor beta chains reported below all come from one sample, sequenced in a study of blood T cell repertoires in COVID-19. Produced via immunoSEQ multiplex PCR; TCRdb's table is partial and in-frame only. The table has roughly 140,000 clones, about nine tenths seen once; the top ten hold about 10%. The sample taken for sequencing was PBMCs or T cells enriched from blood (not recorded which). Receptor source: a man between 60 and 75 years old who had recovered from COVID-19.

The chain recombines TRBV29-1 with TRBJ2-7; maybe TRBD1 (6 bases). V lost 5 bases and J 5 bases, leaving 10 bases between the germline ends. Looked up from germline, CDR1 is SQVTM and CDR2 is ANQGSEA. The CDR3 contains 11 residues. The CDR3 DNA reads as TGCAGCGTTCAGGGGATCCACGAGCAGTACTTC. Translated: CSVQGIHEQYF.

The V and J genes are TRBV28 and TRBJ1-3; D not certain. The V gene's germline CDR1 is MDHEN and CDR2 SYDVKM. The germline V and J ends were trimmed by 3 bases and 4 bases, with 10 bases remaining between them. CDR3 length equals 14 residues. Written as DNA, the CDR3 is TGTGCCAGCAGTTTTGCAGGCGCGGGAAACACCATATATTTT. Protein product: CASSFAGAGNTIYF.

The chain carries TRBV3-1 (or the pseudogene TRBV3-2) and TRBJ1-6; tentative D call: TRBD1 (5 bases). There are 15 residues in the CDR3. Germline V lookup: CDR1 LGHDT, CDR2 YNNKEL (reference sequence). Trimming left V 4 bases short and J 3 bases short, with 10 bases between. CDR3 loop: CASSRSGNYNSPLHF. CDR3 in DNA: TGTGCCAGCAGCCGGTCAGGGAACTATAATTCACCCCTCCACTTT.

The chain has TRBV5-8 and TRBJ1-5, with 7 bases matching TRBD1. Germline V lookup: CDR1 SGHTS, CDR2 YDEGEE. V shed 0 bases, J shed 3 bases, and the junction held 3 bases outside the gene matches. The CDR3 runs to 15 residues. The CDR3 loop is CASSLGGQLNQPQHF. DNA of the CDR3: TGTGCCAGCAGCTTGGGGGGACAGCTCAATCAGCCCCAGCATTTT.

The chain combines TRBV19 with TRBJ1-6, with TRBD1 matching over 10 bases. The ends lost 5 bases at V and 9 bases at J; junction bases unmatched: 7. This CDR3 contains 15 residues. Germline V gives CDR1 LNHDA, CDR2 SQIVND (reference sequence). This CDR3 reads CASSAGGTGVSPLHF. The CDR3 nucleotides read TGTGCCAGTAGTGCAGGAGGGACAGGGGTTTCACCCCTCCACTTT. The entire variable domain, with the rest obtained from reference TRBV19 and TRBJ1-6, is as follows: DGGITQSPKYLFRKEGQNVTLSCEQNLNHDAMYWYRQDPGQGLRLIYYSQIVNDFQKGDIAEGYSVSREKKESFPLTVTSAQKNPTAFYLCASSAGGTGVSPLHFGNGTRLTVT.

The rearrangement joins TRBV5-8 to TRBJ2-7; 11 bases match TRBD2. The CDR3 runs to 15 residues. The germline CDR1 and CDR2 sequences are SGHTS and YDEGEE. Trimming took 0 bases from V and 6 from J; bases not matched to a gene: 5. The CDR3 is CASSLELAGASEQYF. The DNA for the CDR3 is TGTGCCAGCAGCTTGGAACTAGCGGGGGCCTCCGAGCAGTACTTC.

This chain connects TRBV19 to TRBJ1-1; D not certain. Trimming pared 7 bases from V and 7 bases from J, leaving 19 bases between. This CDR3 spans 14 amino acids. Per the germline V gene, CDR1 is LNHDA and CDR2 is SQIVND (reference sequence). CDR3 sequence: CASIDIGRTFEAFF. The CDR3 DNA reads TGTGCCAGTATTGACATAGGACGGACTTTTGAAGCTTTCTTT. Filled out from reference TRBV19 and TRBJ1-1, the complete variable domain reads DGGITQSPKYLFRKEGQNVTLSCEQNLNHDAMYWYRQDPGQGLRLIYYSQIVNDFQKGDIAEGYSVSREKKESFPLTVTSAQKNPTAFYLCASIDIGRTFEAFFGQGTRLTVV.

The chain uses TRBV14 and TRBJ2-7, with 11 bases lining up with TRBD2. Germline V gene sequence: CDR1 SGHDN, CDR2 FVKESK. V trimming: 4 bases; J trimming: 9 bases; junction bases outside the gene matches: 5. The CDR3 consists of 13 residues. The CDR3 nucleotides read TGTGCCAGCAGCCCCCAAACTAGCGGGAGGCAGTACTTC. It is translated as CASSPQTSGRQYF. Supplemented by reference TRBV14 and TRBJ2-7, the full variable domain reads EAGVTQFPSHSVIEKGQTVTLRCDPISGHDNLYWYRRVMGKEIKFLLHFVKESKQDESGMPNNRFLAERTGGTYSTLKVQPAELEDSGVYFCASSPQTSGRQYFGPGTRLTVT.

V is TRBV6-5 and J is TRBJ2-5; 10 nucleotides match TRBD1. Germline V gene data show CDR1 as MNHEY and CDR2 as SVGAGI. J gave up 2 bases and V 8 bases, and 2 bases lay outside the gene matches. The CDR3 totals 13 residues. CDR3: CASGQGVQETQYF. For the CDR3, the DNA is TGTGCCAGCGGACAGGGGGTTCAAGAGACCCAGTACTTC.

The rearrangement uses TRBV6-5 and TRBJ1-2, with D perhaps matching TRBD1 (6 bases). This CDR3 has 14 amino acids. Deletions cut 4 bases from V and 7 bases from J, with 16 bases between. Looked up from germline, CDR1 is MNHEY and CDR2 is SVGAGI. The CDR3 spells CASSLTAGQIGYTF. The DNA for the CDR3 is TGTGCCAGCAGTTTGACTGCCGGACAGATTGGCTACACCTTC.

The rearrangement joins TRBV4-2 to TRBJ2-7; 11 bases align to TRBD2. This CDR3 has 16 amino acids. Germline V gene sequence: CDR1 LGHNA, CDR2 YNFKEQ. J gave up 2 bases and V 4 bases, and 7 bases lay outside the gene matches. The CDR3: CASSPPGTSGTYEQYF. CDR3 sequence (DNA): TGTGCCAGCAGCCCCCCCGGGACTAGCGGTACCTACGAGCAGTACTTC.

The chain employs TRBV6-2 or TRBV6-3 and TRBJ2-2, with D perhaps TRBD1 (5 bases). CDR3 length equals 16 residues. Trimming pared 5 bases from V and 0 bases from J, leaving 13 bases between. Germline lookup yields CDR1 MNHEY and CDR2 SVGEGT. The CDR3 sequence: CASSPTRQTNTGELFF. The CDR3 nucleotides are TGTGCCAGCAGTCCCACACGACAGACGAACACCGGGGAGCTGTTTTTT.

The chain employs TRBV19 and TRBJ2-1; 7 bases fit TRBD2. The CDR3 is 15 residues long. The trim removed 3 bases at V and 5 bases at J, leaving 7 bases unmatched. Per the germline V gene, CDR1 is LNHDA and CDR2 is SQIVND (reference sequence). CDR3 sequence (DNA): TGTGCCAGTAGTATTTGGGGGAGGGGCCACAATGAGCAGTTCTTC. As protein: CASSIWGRGHNEQFF.

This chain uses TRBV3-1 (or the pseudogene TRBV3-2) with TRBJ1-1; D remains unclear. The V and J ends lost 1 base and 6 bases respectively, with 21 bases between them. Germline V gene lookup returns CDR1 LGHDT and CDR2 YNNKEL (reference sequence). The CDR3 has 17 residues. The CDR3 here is CASSQVPLRSWAAEAFF. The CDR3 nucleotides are TGTGCCAGCAGCCAAGTTCCCTTGCGATCGTGGGCTGCTGAAGCTTTCTTT.

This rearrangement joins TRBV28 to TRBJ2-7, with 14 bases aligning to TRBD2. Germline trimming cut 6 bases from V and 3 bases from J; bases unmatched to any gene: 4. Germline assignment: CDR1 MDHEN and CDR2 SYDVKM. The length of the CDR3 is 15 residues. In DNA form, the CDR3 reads TGTGCCAGCAGCGCGGGACTAGCGGGGGTCTACGAGCAGTACTTC. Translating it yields CASSAGLAGVYEQYF.

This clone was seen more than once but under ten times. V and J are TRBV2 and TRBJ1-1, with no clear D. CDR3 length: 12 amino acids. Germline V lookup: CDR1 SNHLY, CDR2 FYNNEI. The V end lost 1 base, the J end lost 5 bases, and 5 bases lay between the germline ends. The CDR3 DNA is TGTGCCAGCAGTGAAGGTGAGACTGAAGCTTTCTTT. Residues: CASSEGETEAFF.

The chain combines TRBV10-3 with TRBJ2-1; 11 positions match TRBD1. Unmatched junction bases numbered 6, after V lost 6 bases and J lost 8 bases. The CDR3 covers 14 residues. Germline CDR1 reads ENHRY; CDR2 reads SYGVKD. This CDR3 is CAIRPGTGGDEQFF. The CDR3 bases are TGTGCCATCAGACCCGGGACAGGGGGAGATGAGCAGTTCTTC.

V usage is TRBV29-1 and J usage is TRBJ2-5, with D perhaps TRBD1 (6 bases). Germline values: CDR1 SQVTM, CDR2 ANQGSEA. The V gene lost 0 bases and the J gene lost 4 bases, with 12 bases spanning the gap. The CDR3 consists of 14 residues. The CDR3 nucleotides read TGCAGCGTTGAAGAACCCAGGGGTGGAGAGACCCAGTACTTC. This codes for CSVEEPRGGETQYF. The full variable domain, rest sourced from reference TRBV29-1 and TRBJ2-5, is SAVISQKPSRDICQRGTSLTIQCQVDSQVTMMFWYRQQPGQSLTLIATANQGSEATYESGFVIDKFPISRPNLTFSTLTVSNMSPEDSSIYLCSVEEPRGGETQYFGPGTRLLVL.

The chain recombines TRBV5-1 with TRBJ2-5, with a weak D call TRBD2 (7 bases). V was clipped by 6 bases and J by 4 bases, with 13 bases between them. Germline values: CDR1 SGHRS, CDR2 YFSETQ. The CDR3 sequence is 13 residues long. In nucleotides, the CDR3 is TGCGCCAGCAAGGAGGGGGGGATAGAGACCCAGTACTTC. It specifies CASKEGGIETQYF.

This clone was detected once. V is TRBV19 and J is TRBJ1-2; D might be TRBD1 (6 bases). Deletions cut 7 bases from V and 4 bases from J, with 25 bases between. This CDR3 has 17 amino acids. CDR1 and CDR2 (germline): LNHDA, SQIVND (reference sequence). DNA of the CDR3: TGTGCCAGTACCCTACGCAGTGGGCAGGGGCGCGCCTATGGCTACACCTTC. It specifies CASTLRSGQGRAYGYTF.

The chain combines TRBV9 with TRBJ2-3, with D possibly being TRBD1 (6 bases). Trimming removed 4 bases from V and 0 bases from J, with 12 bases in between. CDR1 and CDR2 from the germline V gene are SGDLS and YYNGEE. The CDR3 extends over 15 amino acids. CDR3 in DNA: TGTGCCAGCAGCTCATACGGGACAAGCACAGATACGCAGTATTTT. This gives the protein CASSSYGTSTDTQYF.

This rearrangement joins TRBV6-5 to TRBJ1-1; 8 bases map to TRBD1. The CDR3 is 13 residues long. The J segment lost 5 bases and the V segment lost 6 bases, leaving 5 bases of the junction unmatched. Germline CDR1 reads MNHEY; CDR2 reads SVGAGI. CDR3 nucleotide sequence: TGTGCCAGCAGAAACACAGGGGGGACTGAAGCTTTCTTT. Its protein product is CASRNTGGTEAFF.

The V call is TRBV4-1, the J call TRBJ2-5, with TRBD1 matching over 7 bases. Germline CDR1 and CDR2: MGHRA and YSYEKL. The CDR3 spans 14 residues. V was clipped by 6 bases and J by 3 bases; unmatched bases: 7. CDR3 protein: CASRQQGYEETQYF. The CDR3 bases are TGCGCCAGCAGGCAACAGGGGTACGAAGAGACCCAGTACTTC.

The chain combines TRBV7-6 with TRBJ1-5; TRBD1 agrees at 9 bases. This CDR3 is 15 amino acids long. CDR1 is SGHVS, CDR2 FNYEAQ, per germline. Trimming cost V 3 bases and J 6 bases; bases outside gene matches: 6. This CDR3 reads CASSLGQGGGQPQHF. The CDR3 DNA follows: TGTGCCAGCAGCTTGGGACAGGGTGGCGGTCAGCCCCAGCATTTT.

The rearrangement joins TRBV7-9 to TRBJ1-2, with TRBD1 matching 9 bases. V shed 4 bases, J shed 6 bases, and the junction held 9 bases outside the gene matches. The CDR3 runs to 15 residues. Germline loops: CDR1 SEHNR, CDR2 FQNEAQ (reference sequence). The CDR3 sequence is CASSSLGQGKNGYTF. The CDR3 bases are TGTGCCAGCAGCTCTCTAGGACAGGGGAAAAATGGCTACACCTTC.

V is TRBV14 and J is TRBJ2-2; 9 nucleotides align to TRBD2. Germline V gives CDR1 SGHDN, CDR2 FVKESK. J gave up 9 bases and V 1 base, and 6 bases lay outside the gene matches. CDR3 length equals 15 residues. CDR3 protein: CASSQALAGRRELFF. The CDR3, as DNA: TGTGCCAGCAGCCAAGCGCTAGCGGGAAGGAGGGAGCTGTTTTTT.

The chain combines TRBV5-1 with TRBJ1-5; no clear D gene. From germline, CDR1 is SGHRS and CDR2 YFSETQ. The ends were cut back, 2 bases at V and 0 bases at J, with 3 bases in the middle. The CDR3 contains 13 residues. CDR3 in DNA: TGCGCCAGCAGCTTTAGTAGCAATCAGCCCCAGCATTTT. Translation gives CASSFSSNQPQHF.

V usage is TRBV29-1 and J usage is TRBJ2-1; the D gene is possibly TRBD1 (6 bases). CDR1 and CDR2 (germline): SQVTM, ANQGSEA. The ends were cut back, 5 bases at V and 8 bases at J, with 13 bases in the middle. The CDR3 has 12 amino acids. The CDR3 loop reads CSVTPTGHEQFF. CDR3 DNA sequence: TGCAGCGTTACCCCCACAGGGCATGAGCAGTTCTTC.

The CDR3 is CASSHTGTSGRELFF. The DNA for the CDR3 is TGTGCCAGCAGCCACACCGGGACTAGCGGGAGAGAGCTGTTTTTT. The V gene is TRBV5-4, the J gene TRBJ2-2; 14 bases map to TRBD2. The J segment lost 11 bases and the V segment lost 4 bases, leaving 7 bases of the junction unmatched. The CDR3 runs 15 residues. CDR1 is SGHNT and CDR2 is YYREEE in the germline V gene (reference sequence).